This T cell receptor (beta chain) was recovered during a study of CD8+CD57+ T cells in acquired aplastic anemia. Germline V gives CDR1 SGHVS, CDR2 FQNEAQ. The V end lost 5 bases, the J end lost 7 bases, and 12 bases lay between the germline ends. The CDR3 length is 13 residues. Sequenced patients had shown CD8+CD57+ cell expansion by flow cytometry. The template for TCR beta VDJ and CDR3 sequence profiling was genomic DNA. TCRdb redid the calling of the reads with MiXCR, one entry per CDR3 protein. The sample includes about 200,000 distinct CDR3 sequences, about half seen only once; the top ten take about 20%. This clonotype was detected ten times or more.

Sequenced input: sorted CD4+, CD8+, or CD8+CD57+ T cells (not recorded which) from PBMCs. This receptor was obtained from a human donor with aplastic anemia. The rearrangement uses TRBV7-8 and TRBJ1-5; D is possibly TRBD1 (5 bases). CDR3 sequence reads: CASSPGQWQPQHF. Here the CDR3 DNA reads TGTGCCAGCAGCCCGGGGCAATGGCAGCCCCAGCATTTT.